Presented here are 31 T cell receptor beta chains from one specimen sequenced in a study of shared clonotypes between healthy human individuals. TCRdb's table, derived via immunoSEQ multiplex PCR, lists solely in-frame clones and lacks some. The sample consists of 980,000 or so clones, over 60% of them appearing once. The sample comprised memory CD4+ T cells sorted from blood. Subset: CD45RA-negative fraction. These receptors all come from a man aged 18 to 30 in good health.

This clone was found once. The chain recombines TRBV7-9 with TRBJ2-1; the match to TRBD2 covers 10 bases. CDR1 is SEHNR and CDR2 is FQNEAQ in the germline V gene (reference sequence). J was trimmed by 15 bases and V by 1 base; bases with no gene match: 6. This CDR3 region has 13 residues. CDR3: CASSLDRAGGRFF. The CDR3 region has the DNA TGTGCCAGCAGCTTAGATAGAGCGGGGGGGCGGTTCTTC.

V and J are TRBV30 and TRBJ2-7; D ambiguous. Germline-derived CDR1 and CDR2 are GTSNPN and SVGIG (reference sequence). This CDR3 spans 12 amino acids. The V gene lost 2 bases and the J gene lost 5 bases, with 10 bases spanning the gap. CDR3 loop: CAWSPHRDEQYF. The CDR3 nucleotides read TGTGCCTGGAGTCCCCACCGGGACGAGCAGTACTTC.

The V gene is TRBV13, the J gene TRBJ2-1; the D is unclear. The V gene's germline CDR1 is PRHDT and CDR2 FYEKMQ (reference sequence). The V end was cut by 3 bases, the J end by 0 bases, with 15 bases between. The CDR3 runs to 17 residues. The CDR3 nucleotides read TGTGCCAGCAGCTTTCGACTTTCAACGGGCTCCTACAATGAGCAGTTCTTC. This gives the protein CASSFRLSTGSYNEQFF. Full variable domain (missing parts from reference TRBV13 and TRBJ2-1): AAGVIQSPRHLIKEKRETATLKCYPIPRHDTVYWYQQGPGQDPQFLISFYEKMQSDKGSIPDRFSAQQFSDYHSELNMSSLELGDSALYFCASSFRLSTGSYNEQFFGPGTRLTVL.

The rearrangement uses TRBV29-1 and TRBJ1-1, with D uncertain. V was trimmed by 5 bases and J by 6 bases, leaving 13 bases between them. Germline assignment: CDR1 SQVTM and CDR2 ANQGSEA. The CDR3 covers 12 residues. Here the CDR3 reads CSVRVTSAEAFF. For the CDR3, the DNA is TGCAGCGTTAGAGTGACCAGTGCTGAAGCTTTCTTT.

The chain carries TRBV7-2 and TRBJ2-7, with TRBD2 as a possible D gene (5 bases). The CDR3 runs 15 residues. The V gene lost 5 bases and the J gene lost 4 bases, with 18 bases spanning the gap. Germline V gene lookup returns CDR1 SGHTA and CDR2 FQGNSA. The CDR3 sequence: CASSPLAGKGYEQYF. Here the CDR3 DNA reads TGTGCCAGCAGCCCCCTTGCCGGGAAGGGTTACGAGCAGTACTTC.

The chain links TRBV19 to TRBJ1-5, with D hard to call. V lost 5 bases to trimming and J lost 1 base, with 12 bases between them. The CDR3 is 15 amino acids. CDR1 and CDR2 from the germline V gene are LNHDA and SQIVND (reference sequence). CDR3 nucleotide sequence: TGTGCCAGTAGTGTTGGTTGGCAGAGCAATCAGCCCCAGCATTTT. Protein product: CASSVGWQSNQPQHF. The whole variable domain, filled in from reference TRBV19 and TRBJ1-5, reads DGGITQSPKYLFRKEGQNVTLSCEQNLNHDAMYWYRQDPGQGLRLIYYSQIVNDFQKGDIAEGYSVSREKKESFPLTVTSAQKNPTAFYLCASSVGWQSNQPQHFGDGTRLSIL.

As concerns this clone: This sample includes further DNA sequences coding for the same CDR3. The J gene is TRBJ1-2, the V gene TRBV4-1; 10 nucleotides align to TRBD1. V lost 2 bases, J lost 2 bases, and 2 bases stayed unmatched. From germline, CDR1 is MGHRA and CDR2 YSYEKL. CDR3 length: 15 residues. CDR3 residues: CASSQPGQGNYGYTF. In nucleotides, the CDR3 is TGCGCCAGCAGCCAACCGGGACAGGGGAACTATGGCTACACCTTC.

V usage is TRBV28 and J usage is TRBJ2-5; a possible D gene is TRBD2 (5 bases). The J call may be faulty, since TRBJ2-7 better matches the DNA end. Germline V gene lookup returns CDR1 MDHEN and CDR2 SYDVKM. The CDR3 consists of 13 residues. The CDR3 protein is CASSASAGYEQYF. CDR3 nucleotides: TGTGCCAGCAGTGCGAGCGCGGGCTACGAGCAGTACTTC.

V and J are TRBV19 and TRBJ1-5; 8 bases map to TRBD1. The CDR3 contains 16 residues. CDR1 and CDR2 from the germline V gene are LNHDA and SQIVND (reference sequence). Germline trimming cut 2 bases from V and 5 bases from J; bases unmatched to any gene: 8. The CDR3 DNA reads TGTGCCAGTAGTATATCCCCAGGGGGCTTTTATCAGCCCCAGCATTTT. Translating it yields CASSISPGGFYQPQHF.

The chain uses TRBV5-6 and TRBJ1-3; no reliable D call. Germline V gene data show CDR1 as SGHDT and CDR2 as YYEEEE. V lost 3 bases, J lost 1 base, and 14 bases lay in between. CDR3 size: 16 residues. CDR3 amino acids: CASSSTPELSGNTIYF. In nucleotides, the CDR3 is TGTGCCAGCAGCTCAACACCCGAGTTGTCTGGAAACACCATATATTTT.

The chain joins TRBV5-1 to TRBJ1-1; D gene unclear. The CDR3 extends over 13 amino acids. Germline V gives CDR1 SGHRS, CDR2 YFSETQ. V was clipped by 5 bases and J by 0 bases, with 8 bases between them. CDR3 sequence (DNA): TGCGCCAGCAGTACAACCATGAACACTGAAGCTTTCTTT. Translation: CASSTTMNTEAFF.

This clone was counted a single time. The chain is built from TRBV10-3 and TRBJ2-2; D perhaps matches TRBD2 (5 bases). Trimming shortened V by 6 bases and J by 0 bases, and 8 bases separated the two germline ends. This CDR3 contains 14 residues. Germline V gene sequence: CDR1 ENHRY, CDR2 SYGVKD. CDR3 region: CAISPGTNTGELFF. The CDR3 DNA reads TGTGCCATCAGCCCCGGGACGAACACCGGGGAGCTGTTTTTT.

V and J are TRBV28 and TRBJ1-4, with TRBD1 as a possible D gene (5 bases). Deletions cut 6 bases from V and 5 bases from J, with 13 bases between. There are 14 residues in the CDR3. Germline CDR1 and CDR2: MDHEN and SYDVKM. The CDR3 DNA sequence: TGTGCCAGCAGACCTATGGGGGGGAATGAAAAACTGTTTTTT. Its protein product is CASRPMGGNEKLFF.

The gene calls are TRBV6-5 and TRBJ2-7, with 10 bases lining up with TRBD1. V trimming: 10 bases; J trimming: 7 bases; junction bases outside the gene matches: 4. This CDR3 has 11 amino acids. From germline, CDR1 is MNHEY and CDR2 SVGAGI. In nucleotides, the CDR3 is TGTGCCACCGGACAGGGGGGAGAGCAGTACTTC. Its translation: CATGQGGEQYF.

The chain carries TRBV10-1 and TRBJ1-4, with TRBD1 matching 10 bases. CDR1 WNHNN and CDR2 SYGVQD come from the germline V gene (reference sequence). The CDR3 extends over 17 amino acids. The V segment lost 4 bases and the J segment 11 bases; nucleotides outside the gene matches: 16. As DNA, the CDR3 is TGCGCCAGCAGTGCAGGGACAGGGGAAAATTCCGGATGGAAACTGTTTTTT. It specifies CASSAGTGENSGWKLFF.

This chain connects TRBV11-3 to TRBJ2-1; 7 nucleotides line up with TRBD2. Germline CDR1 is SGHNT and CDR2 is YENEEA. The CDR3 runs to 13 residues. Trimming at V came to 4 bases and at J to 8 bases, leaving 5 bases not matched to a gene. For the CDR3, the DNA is TGTGCCAGCAGCTCGAAACGGGGGGATGAGCAGTTCTTC. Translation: CASSSKRGDEQFF.

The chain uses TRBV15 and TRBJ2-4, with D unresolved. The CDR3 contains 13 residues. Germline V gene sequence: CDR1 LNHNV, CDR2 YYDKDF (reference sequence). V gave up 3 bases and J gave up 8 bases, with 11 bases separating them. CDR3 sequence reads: CATSRAAEDIQYF. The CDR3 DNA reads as TGTGCCACCAGCAGGGCGGCAGAGGACATTCAGTACTTC. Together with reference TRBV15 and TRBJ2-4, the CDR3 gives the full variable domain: DAMVIQNPRYQVTQFGKPVTLSCSQTLNHNVMYWYQQKSSQAPKLLFHYYDKDFNNEADTPDNFQSRRPNTSFCFLDIRSPGLGDTAMYLCATSRAAEDIQYFGAGTRLSVL.

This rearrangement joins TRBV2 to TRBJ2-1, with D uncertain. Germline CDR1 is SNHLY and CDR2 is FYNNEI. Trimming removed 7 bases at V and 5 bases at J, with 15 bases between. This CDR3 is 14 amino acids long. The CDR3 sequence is CASKAVAADNEQFF. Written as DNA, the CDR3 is TGTGCCAGCAAGGCGGTAGCTGCTGACAATGAGCAGTTCTTC.

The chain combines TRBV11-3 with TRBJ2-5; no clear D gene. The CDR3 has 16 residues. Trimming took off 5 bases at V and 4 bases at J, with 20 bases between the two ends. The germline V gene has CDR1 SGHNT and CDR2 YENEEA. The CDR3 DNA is TGTGCCAGCAGCCTCGGTGTTACGGGCGGCGGAGAGACCCAGTACTTC. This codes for CASSLGVTGGGETQYF.

CDR3 sequence: CASSTGDARAVTEAFF. In DNA form, the CDR3 reads TGTGCCAGCTCGACCGGGGATGCCCGGGCGGTCACTGAAGCTTTCTTT. The V and J genes are TRBV18 and TRBJ1-1; D is uncertain. CDR1 and CDR2 from the germline V gene are KGHSH and LQKENI. V lost 6 bases, J lost 4 bases, and 21 bases lay in between. CDR3 length: 16 residues.

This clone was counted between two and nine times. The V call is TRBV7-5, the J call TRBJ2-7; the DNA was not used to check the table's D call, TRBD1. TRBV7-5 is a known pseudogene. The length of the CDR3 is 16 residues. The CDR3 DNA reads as TGTGCCAGAGGGACGACCACACAGGGGACCCCCTACGAGCAGTACTTC. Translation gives CARGTTTQGTPYEQYF.

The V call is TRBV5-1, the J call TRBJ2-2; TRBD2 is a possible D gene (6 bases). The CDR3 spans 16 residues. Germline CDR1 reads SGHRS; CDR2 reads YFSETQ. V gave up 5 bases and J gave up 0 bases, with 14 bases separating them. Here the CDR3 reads CASRSTGTANTGELFF. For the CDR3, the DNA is TGCGCCAGCAGGAGCACTGGGACTGCGAACACCGGGGAGCTGTTTTTT.

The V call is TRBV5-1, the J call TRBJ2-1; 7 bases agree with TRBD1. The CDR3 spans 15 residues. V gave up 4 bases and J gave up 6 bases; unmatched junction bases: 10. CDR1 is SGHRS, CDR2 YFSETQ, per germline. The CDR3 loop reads CASSPTGNGVNEQFF. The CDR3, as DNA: TGCGCCAGCAGCCCGACAGGGAACGGGGTCAATGAGCAGTTCTTC.

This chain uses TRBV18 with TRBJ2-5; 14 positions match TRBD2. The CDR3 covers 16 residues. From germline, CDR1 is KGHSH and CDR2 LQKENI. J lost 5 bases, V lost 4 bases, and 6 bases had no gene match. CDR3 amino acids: CASSLMGLAGAETQYF. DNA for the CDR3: TGTGCCAGCTCACTAATGGGACTAGCGGGAGCGGAGACCCAGTACTTC.

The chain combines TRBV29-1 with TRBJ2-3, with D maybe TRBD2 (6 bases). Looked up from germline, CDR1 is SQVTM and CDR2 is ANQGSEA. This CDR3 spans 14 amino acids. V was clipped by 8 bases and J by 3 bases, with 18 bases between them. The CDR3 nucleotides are TGCAGCCTCCCCGATGCGGGGAGAACAGATACGCAGTATTTT. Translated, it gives CSLPDAGRTDTQYF.

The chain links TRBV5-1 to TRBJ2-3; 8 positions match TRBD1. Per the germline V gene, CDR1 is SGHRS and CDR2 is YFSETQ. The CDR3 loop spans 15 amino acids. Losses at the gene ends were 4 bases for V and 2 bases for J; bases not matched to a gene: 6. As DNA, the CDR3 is TGCGCCAGCAGCAAGGGACAGGAGACCACAGATACGCAGTATTTT. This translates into CASSKGQETTDTQYF. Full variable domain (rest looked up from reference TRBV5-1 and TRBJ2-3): KAGVTQTPRYLIKTRGQQVTLSCSPISGHRSVSWYQQTPGQGLQFLFEYFSETQRNKGNFPGRFSGRQFSNSRSEMNVSTLELGDSALYLCASSKGQETTDTQYFGPGTRLTVL.

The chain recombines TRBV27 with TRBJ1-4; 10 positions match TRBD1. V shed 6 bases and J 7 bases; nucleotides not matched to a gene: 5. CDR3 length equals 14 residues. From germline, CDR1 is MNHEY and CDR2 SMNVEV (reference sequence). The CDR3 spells CASRGQGLGEKLFF. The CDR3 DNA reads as TGTGCCAGCAGGGGACAGGGGCTAGGTGAAAAACTGTTTTTT.

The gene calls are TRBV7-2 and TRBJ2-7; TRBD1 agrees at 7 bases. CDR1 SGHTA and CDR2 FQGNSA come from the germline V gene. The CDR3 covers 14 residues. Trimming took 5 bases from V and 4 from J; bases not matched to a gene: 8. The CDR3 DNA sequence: TGTGCCAGCAGCCGCCTCGGGACAGAGTACGAGCAGTACTTC. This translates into CASSRLGTEYEQYF. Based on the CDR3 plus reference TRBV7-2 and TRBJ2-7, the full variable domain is GAGVSQSPSNKVTEKGKDVELRCDPISGHTALYWYRQSLGQGLEFLIYFQGNSAPDKSGLPSDRFSAERTGGSVSTLTIQRTQQEDSAVYLCASSRLGTEYEQYFGPGTRLTVT.

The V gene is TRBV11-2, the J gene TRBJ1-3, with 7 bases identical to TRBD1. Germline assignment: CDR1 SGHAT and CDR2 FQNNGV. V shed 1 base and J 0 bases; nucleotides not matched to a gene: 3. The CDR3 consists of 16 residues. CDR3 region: CASSLGGTVSGNTIYF. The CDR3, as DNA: TGTGCCAGCAGCTTAGGGGGGACAGTCTCTGGAAACACCATATATTTT. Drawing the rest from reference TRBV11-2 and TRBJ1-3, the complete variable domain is EAGVAQSPRYKIIEKRQSVAFWCNPISGHATLYWYQQILGQGPKLLIQFQNNGVVDDSQLPKDRFSAERLKGVDSTLKIQPAKLEDSAVYLCASSLGGTVSGNTIYFGEGSWLTVV.

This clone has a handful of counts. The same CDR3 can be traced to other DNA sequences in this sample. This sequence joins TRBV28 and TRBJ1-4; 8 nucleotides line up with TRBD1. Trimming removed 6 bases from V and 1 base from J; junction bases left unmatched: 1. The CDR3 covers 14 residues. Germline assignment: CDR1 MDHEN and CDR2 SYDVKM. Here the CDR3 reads CASRQGGTNEKLFF. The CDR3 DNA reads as TGTGCCAGCAGACAGGGGGGAACTAATGAAAAACTGTTTTTT.

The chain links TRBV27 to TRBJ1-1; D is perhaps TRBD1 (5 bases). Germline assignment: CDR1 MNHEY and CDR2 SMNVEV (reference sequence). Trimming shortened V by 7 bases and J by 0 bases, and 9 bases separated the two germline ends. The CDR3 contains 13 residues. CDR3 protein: CASNSGLNTEAFF. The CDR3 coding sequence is TGTGCCAGCAATTCAGGGCTGAACACTGAAGCTTTCTTT.